One and the same sample provided the 26 T cell receptor beta chains below, sequenced in a study of shared T cell receptors in the human thymus. Data came from immunoSEQ multiplex PCR; TCRdb stores just in-frame clones and leaves some out. This sample has 630,000 or so clones, with 87% found just once. These sequences were also reported in another study, on human thymus T cells.

Sequencing was done on a sample of thymocytes. The receptors shown here come from a boy younger than two with a congenital heart defect.

This chain joins TRBV20-1 and TRBJ2-1; D is undetermined. V lost 5 bases and J lost 14, with 16 bases in between. The CDR3 is 11 amino acids. The germline gives CDR1 DFQATT, CDR2 SNEGSKA (reference sequence). This CDR3 is CSAGLVEVKFF. CDR3 nucleotide sequence: TGCAGTGCTGGGTTGGTCGAGGTGAAGTTCTTC.

The chain is built from TRBV30 and TRBJ1-1; possibly TRBD1 for D (5 bases). V was trimmed by 3 bases and J by 1 base, leaving 12 bases between them. CDR1 is GTSNPN and CDR2 is SVGIG in the germline V gene (reference sequence). The CDR3 runs 14 residues. The CDR3 DNA is TGTGCCTGGAGGTCCATCACAGGGAACACTGAAGCTTTCTTT. It codes for CAWRSITGNTEAFF.

The V gene is TRBV19, the J gene TRBJ1-1; TRBD1 is a possible D gene (6 bases). Germline CDR1 reads LNHDA; CDR2 reads SQIVND (reference sequence). The ends were cut back, 1 base at V and 7 bases at J, with 10 bases in the middle. There are 13 residues in the CDR3. Here the CDR3 reads CASSIGGGVEAFF. DNA for the CDR3: TGTGCCAGTAGTATAGGGGGGGGCGTTGAAGCTTTCTTT.

This clone was picked up a small number of times. The chain has TRBV7-9 and TRBJ1-1; D remains ambiguous. The germline V gene has CDR1 SEHNR and CDR2 FQNEAQ (reference sequence). V was pared by 1 base and J by 1 base, with 10 bases between. This CDR3 comprises 15 residues. DNA for the CDR3: TGTGCCAGCAGCTTAGATGGAGGGAAGAACACTGAAGCTTTCTTT. Protein sequence: CASSLDGGKNTEAFF.

This clone appeared once. V usage is TRBV19 and J usage is TRBJ1-2; TRBD1 aligns across 8 bases. The length of the CDR3 is 15 residues. The ends lost 4 bases at V and 3 bases at J; junction bases unmatched: 7. Germline CDR1 and CDR2: LNHDA and SQIVND (reference sequence). The CDR3: CASSTPGGDDYGYTF. The CDR3 region has the DNA TGTGCCAGTAGTACACCAGGGGGCGATGACTATGGCTACACCTTC.

This clone came up a few times. The rearrangement links TRBV18 to TRBJ2-7; 9 bases are shared with TRBD1. V lost 2 bases and J lost 3; bases outside the gene matches: 5. The CDR3 has 15 residues. CDR1 is KGHSH, CDR2 LQKENI, per germline. The chain's CDR3 is CASSPKGTGNYEQYF. Here the CDR3 DNA reads TGTGCCAGCTCACCAAAGGGGACAGGGAACTACGAGCAGTACTTC.

The chain links TRBV6-5 to TRBJ2-2; 7 nucleotides line up with TRBD1. CDR1 and CDR2 (germline): MNHEY, SVGAGI. The CDR3 contains 15 residues. Trimming removed 6 bases from V and 6 bases from J; junction bases left unmatched: 10. The CDR3 nucleotides read TGTGCCAGCAGAAGAGAGGGGGCGCGCGCCGGGGAGCTGTTTTTT. Its translation: CASRREGARAGELFF.

The CDR3 region has the DNA TGTGCCAGCAGCTTGGATAGGGGAGGGCCAGATACGCAGTATTTT. It translates to CASSLDRGGPDTQYF. The chain combines TRBV5-4 with TRBJ2-3, with TRBD2 matching over 7 bases. V lost 0 bases, J lost 4 bases, and 5 bases stayed unmatched. Germline CDR1 and CDR2: SGHNT and YYREEE (reference sequence). The CDR3 is 15 residues long. Combining the CDR3 with reference TRBV5-4 and TRBJ2-3 gives the whole variable domain ETGVTQSPTHLIKTRGQQVTLRCSSQSGHNTVSWYQQALGQGPQFIFQYYREEENGRGNFPPRFSGLQFPNYSSELNVNALELDDSALYLCASSLDRGGPDTQYFGPGTRLTVL.

This chain links TRBV5-6 with TRBJ1-4; a possible D gene is TRBD1 (6 bases). Trimming left V 4 bases short and J 3 bases short, with 13 bases between. CDR1 SGHDT and CDR2 YYEEEE come from the germline V gene. The CDR3 loop spans 15 amino acids. As DNA, the CDR3 is TGTGCCAGCAGCCTGAACAGGGTAGCTAATGAAAAACTGTTTTTT. Amino acids: CASSLNRVANEKLFF.

The chain recombines TRBV5-6 with TRBJ1-4; 10 positions match TRBD1. Trimming removed 3 bases from V and 6 bases from J; junction bases left unmatched: 8. The CDR3 covers 16 residues. CDR1 is SGHDT and CDR2 is YYEEEE in the germline V gene. CDR3 in amino acids: CASSSTDRGGHEKLFF. CDR3 nucleotides: TGTGCCAGCAGCTCAACGGACAGGGGGGGACATGAAAAACTGTTTTTT. Together with reference TRBV5-6 and TRBJ1-4, the CDR3 gives the full variable domain: DAGVTQSPTHLIKTRGQQVTLRCSPKSGHDTVSWYQQALGQGPQFIFQYYEEEERQRGNFPDRFSGHQFPNYSSELNVNALLLGDSALYLCASSSTDRGGHEKLFFGSGTQLSVL.

The chain is built from TRBV6-6 and TRBJ1-5, with TRBD1 matching over 7 bases. Unmatched junction bases numbered 11, after V lost 8 bases and J lost 1 base. The germline V gene encodes CDR1 MNHNY and CDR2 SVGAGI (reference sequence). The CDR3 is 16 amino acids. CDR3 sequence reads: CASSPIPTGSNQPQHF. Here the CDR3 DNA reads TGTGCCAGCTCCCCGATACCGACAGGGAGCAATCAGCCCCAGCATTTT.

The gene calls are TRBV27 and TRBJ2-1; TRBD2 aligns across 7 bases. CDR1 and CDR2 (germline): MNHEY, SMNVEV (reference sequence). Unmatched junction bases numbered 7, after V lost 3 bases and J lost 8 bases. The CDR3 consists of 14 residues. The DNA of the CDR3 is TGTGCCAGCAGTTTGGCGGGAGTGAGAGATGAGCAGTTCTTC. It codes for CASSLAGVRDEQFF.

The V call is TRBV5-6, the J call TRBJ2-1, with a possible D match to TRBD2 (6 bases). The CDR3 consists of 14 residues. CDR1 SGHDT and CDR2 YYEEEE come from the germline V gene. Trimming stripped 3 bases from V and 5 bases from J, with 12 bases between. CDR3 amino acids: CASSSSGLNNEQFF. For the CDR3, the DNA is TGTGCCAGCAGCTCCTCGGGACTCAACAATGAGCAGTTCTTC.

V is TRBV6-1 and J is TRBJ2-7, with D maybe TRBD1 (6 bases). Germline lookup yields CDR1 MNHNS and CDR2 SASEGT. Trimming stripped 3 bases from V and 5 bases from J, with 17 bases between. There are 15 residues in the CDR3. CDR3 nucleotides: TGTGCCAGCAGTGACTTTCAGGGGTTAAGGGACGAGCAGTACTTC. Its protein product is CASSDFQGLRDEQYF.

The J gene is TRBJ2-7, the V gene TRBV7-9; TRBD1 matches 7 bases. The CDR3 is 14 residues long. Germline values: CDR1 SEHNR, CDR2 FQNEAQ (reference sequence). Losses at the gene ends were 5 bases for V and 7 bases for J; bases not matched to a gene: 11. The CDR3 DNA reads as TGTGCCAGCAGCCCCGGTTACAGGGGTTTTGAGCAGTACTTC. Translation: CASSPGYRGFEQYF.

The genes are TRBV12-5 and TRBJ2-7; a possible D gene is TRBD1 (6 bases). The CDR3 loop spans 17 amino acids. CDR1 and CDR2 from the germline V gene are LGHNT and FRNRAP. Trimming pared 0 bases from V and 3 bases from J, leaving 18 bases between. In DNA form, the CDR3 reads TGTGCTAGTGGTTTGGTACCACAGGGAGCACCTCTCTACGAGCAGTACTTC. The encoded protein is CASGLVPQGAPLYEQYF.

The J gene is TRBJ2-1, the V gene TRBV14, with D tentatively TRBD1 (5 bases). Germline V gene sequence: CDR1 SGHDN, CDR2 FVKESK. The V end was cut by 4 bases, the J end by 8 bases, with 24 bases between. This CDR3 contains 17 residues. The CDR3 nucleotides read TGTGCCAGCAGCCCCCCTGGGAAGGGGCCGCCATCGGATGAGCAGTTCTTC. Amino acids: CASSPPGKGPPSDEQFF.

The rearrangement uses TRBV5-1 and TRBJ2-6, with a tentative D call TRBD1 (6 bases). Between the trimmed V and J ends, which lost 0 bases and 2 bases, there was a span of 12 bases. Germline V gene data show CDR1 as SGHRS and CDR2 as YFSETQ. The length of the CDR3 is 17 residues. CDR3 in DNA: TGCGCCAGCAGCTTGGAACAGGGATTCCCTGGGGCCAACGTCCTGACTTTC. Translation: CASSLEQGFPGANVLTF.

The chain combines TRBV27 with TRBJ2-7; possible D gene TRBD1, 6 bases. The V gene lost 2 bases and the J gene lost 1 base, with 9 bases spanning the gap. Germline CDR1 MNHEY, CDR2 SMNVEV (reference sequence). The CDR3 covers 14 residues. The CDR3 sequence: CASSLLQGSYEQYF. In nucleotides, the CDR3 is TGTGCCAGCAGTTTACTACAGGGTTCCTACGAGCAGTACTTC.

V is TRBV25-1 and J is TRBJ2-2; D call uncertain. V was clipped by 4 bases and J by 2 bases, with 5 bases between them. Germline loops: CDR1 MGHDK, CDR2 SYGVNS. The CDR3 is made up of 13 amino acids. CDR3 loop: CASSATNTGELFF. CDR3 sequence (DNA): TGTGCCAGCAGTGCCACAAACACCGGGGAGCTGTTTTTT.

V and J are TRBV10-3 and TRBJ1-2, with TRBD1 identical over 10 bases. The CDR3 length is 14 residues. The J segment lost 4 bases and the V segment lost 3 bases, leaving 2 bases of the junction unmatched. Germline loops: CDR1 ENHRY, CDR2 SYGVKD. Here the CDR3 reads CAISEGTGAYGYTF. Here the CDR3 DNA reads TGTGCCATCAGTGAAGGGACAGGGGCCTATGGCTACACCTTC.

This chain uses TRBV2 with TRBJ1-5; 7 bases fit TRBD1. This CDR3 is built from 14 residues. Losses at the gene ends were 7 bases for V and 15 bases for J; bases not matched to a gene: 18. Germline V gives CDR1 SNHLY, CDR2 FYNNEI. CDR3 in amino acids: CASTHHNRRQGWHF. Written as DNA, the CDR3 is TGTGCCAGCACCCATCACAACCGGAGACAGGGTTGGCATTTT.

The V call is TRBV27, the J call TRBJ2-7, with D possibly matching TRBD1 (6 bases). V was cut by 3 bases and J by 4 bases, with 22 bases left in between. This CDR3 is 17 amino acids long. Germline values: CDR1 MNHEY, CDR2 SMNVEV (reference sequence). The CDR3 nucleotides are TGTGCCAGCAGTTTTGAGTGGGGGCCCGTCCACTATTACGAGCAGTACTTC. The encoded protein is CASSFEWGPVHYYEQYF.

The chain couples TRBV30 to TRBJ2-3; 8 nucleotides match TRBD1. From germline, CDR1 is GTSNPN and CDR2 SVGIG (reference sequence). This CDR3 contains 13 residues. Trimming removed 3 bases from V and 6 bases from J; junction bases left unmatched: 5. In nucleotides, the CDR3 is TGTGCCTGGAGGGACAGGGTGTGGGATACGCAGTATTTT. Translation gives CAWRDRVWDTQYF. Complete variable domain (other parts from reference TRBV30 and TRBJ2-3): SQTIHQWPATLVQPVGSPLSLECTVEGTSNPNLYWYRQAAGRGLQLLFYSVGIGQISSEVPQNLSASRPQDRQFILSSKKLLLSDSGFYLCAWRDRVWDTQYFGPGTRLTVL.

The gene calls are TRBV21-1 and TRBJ1-1; the listed D gene, TRBD1, was not tested against the DNA. TRBV21-1 represents a pseudogene. The CDR3 contains 14 residues. CDR3: CASSQWTGGTEAFF. CDR3 nucleotides: TGTGCCAGCAGCCAATGGACAGGGGGCACTGAAGCTTTCTTT.

The chain has TRBV9 and TRBJ2-1; no definite D call. This CDR3 has 16 amino acids. Trimming shortened V by 0 bases and J by 0 bases, and 10 bases separated the two germline ends. CDR1 is SGDLS and CDR2 is YYNGEE in the germline V gene. The CDR3 sequence: CASSVGRGPSYNEQFF. As DNA, the CDR3 is TGTGCCAGCAGCGTAGGACGCGGCCCCTCCTACAATGAGCAGTTCTTC.